The 4 T cell receptor beta chains in this list originate from one sample, sequenced in a study of T-cell reconstitution after alpha-beta-depleted transplantation in children. Unique molecular identifiers were incorporated into the prepared TCRbeta library. One entry per CDR3 protein results from TCRdb running MiXCR on the PCR reads. The sample lists about 610,000 distinct CDR3 sequences; over 9.5% were seen once. The starting material was PBMCs from the stem cell graft donor, obtained from the stem cell graft. These receptors were taken from a human donor who donated a stem cell graft to a child with acute myeloid leukemia.

V is TRBV3-1 and J is TRBJ2-1; D is possibly TRBD2 (5 bases). The CDR3 is 15 amino acids. Germline CDR1 LGHDT, CDR2 YNNKEL (reference sequence). Trimming stripped 1 base from V and 2 bases from J, with 9 bases between. The CDR3 sequence is CASSQGRTAYNEQFF. The CDR3 DNA reads TGTGCCAGCAGCCAAGGTCGGACTGCCTACAATGAGCAGTTCTTC.

In its sample, this clonotype was seen many times. The chain is built from TRBV7-2 and TRBJ1-1; D unresolved. The CDR3 is 13 residues long. The V gene's germline CDR1 is SGHTA and CDR2 FQGNSA. Trimming left V 1 base short and J 7 bases short, with 10 bases between. The CDR3 here is CASSLGPDREAFF. CDR3 DNA: TGTGCCAGCAGCTTAGGGCCGGACCGTGAAGCTTTCTTT.

This clonotype was detected ten times or more. The V call is TRBV27, the J call TRBJ2-2, with D unresolved. This CDR3 has 15 residues. Per the germline V gene, CDR1 is MNHEY and CDR2 is SMNVEV (reference sequence). Trimming cost V 3 bases and J 2 bases, with 10 bases left between them. CDR3 bases: TGTGCCAGCAGTTTCCTAGACCCTAACACCGGGGAGCTGTTTTTT. Translation gives CASSFLDPNTGELFF.

CDR3 nucleotides: TGCAGTGCCCCCGGGGCGGGAGGGGGGCATACGCAGTATTTT. Amino acid sequence: CSAPGAGGGHTQYF. V usage is TRBV20-1 and J usage is TRBJ2-3; 9 bases fit TRBD2. Unmatched junction bases numbered 11, after V lost 6 bases and J lost 7 bases. This CDR3 has 14 residues. Germline V gives CDR1 DFQATT, CDR2 SNEGSKA (reference sequence).